The clone carrying this T cell receptor (beta chain) was observed many times. Its antigen is currently unknown. Per the germline V gene, CDR1 is LGHDT and CDR2 is YNNKEL (reference sequence). This CDR3 has 14 amino acids. V shed 9 bases and J shed 0 bases, with 13 bases lying between them. Molecules of cDNA were individually given unique molecular identifiers that were attached to them. TCRdb ran MiXCR on the 5' RACE reads and lists one entry per CDR3 protein. There are about 61,000 distinct CDR3 sequences in the sample; more than 10% occur only once, and roughly 1.7% lies in the top ten. This sample was included in a study of early T cells in non-severe SARS-CoV-2 infection. Study at large: From unsorted whole blood, bulk RNA was sequenced, and the chains remained unpaired. Study-level results: Matching against VDJdb likely underestimated virus-specific expansions, favoring anti-spike CD8.

The source material was whole blood. The clonotype originates from an adult who was a healthcare worker with PCR-confirmed SARS-CoV-2 infection or an uninfected control (not recorded which). The chain employs TRBV3-1 and TRBJ2-3; D call uncertain. CDR3 coding DNA: TGTGCCAGTGCCGAGGATTTTAGCACAGATACGCAGTATTTT. As protein: CASAEDFSTDTQYF.